A selection of T cell receptor beta chains follows, all from one sample in a study of cytomegalovirus exposure and HLA in healthy donors. This table comes from immunoSEQ multiplex PCR, and its TCRdb copy is limited to in-frame clones, with some not included. The sample lists approximately 100,000 clones, about three quarters occurring once. Sequencing input: PBMCs. These receptors came from a boy under 18 in good health and CMV-seronegative. Each CDR3 is given with its conserved first and last residue. Fields, in order: clone size, D gene, J gene, V gene, CDR3 DNA, CDR3 protein. D genes are given only for firm matches. Expanded clones are given a class, and other clones once, few, many or no size at all.

NA	NA	TRBJ1-5	TRBV9	TGTGCCAGCAGCGTAGCGGCAGGGTCGGATCAGCCCCAGCATTTT	CASSVAAGSDQPQHF
NA	TRBD1	TRBJ2-2	TRBV7-3	TGTGCCAGCAGCTTGGGGACAGGGCGACACACCGGGGAGCTGTTTTTT	CASSLGTGRHTGELFF
NA	NA	TRBJ1-2	TRBV21-1	TGTGCCAGCAGCCCCCCGTGTACTTGCGGAACCGTAGAAGGCTACACCTTC	CASSPPCTCGTVEGYTF
NA	TRBD1	TRBJ2-2	TRBV2	TGTGCCAGCAGTTGGGACAGGGATATGCCCGGGGAGCTGTTTTTT	CASSWDRDMPGELFF
NA	NA	TRBJ1-6	TRBV5-1	TGCGCCAGCAGCTTGACAGGGCCGAATTCACCCCTCCACTTT	CASSLTGPNSPLHF
NA	TRBD2	TRBJ2-7	TRBV7-9	TGTGCCAGCAGCCAACAACTAGCGGGAGCGGCCTACGAGCAGTACTTC	CASSQQLAGAAYEQYF
NA	NA	TRBJ1-4	TRBV2	TGTGCCAGCAAGTTAACGGTCCCTAGGGAAAAACTGTTTTTT	CASKLTVPREKLFF
NA	NA	TRBJ2-1	TRBV19	TGTGCCAGTAATCTGAGGGTCGTCGATTCCTACAATGAGCAGTTCTTC	CASNLRVVDSYNEQFF
NA	NA	TRBJ1-3	TRBV6-1	TGTGCCAGCAGTGAAACACCTAGCTCTGGAAACACCATATATTTT	CASSETPSSGNTIYF
once	TRBD2	TRBJ2-3	TRBV2	TGTGCCAGCAGCGGACTAGCGGGAGGAGATACGCAGTATTTT	CASSGLAGGDTQYF
NA	TRBD2	TRBJ2-1	TRBV6-5	TGTGCCAGCAGGGGTAGCGGGGAAGAGCAGTTCTTC	CASRGSGEEQFF
NA	NA	TRBJ1-5	TRBV2	TGTGCCAGCAGTGAAAGACAGGGCAATCAGCCCCAGCATTTT	CASSERQGNQPQHF
NA	NA	TRBJ2-3	TRBV28	TGTGCCAGCAGGGGACTTCCGGGAGATACGCAGTATTTT	CASRGLPGDTQYF
few	TRBD1	TRBJ1-4	TRBV30	TGTGCCACAGACAGGGCAATCGGGGAAAAACTGTTTTTT	CATDRAIGEKLFF
NA	TRBD1	TRBJ1-2	TRBV15	TGTGCCACCAGCAGAATCGGGACAGGGGGAGTTTTGGATGGCTACACCTTC	CATSRIGTGGVLDGYTF
NA	NA	TRBJ2-3	TRBV29-1	TGCAGCGTTGACAGGGGCGGCACAGATACGCAGTATTTT	CSVDRGGTDTQYF
NA	NA	TRBJ1-2	TRBV5-4	TGTGCCAGCAGCTTGGACAATAACTATGGCTACACCTTC	CASSLDNNYGYTF
NA	NA	TRBJ1-1	TRBV30	TGTGCCTGGGGGGGCGACACTGAAGCTTTCTTT	CAWGGDTEAFF
NA	TRBD1	TRBJ2-5	TRBV7-9	TGTGCCAGCAGCTTCACGGACAGGGAAAACCAGTACTTC	CASSFTDRENQYF
few	NA	TRBJ1-5	TRBV2	TGTGCCAGCAGGGGACAAAGCAATCAGCCCCAGCATTTT	CASRGQSNQPQHF
NA	TRBD2	TRBJ2-7	TRBV30	TGTGCCTGGAGTCGGACTAGCGGGAGGGTTTACGAGCAGTACTTC	CAWSRTSGRVYEQYF
NA	NA	TRBJ1-2	TRBV5-4	TGTGCCAGCAGCTTGGCCGGCAGGTCCTATGGCTACACCTTC	CASSLAGRSYGYTF
NA	TRBD1	TRBJ1-4	TRBV5-6	TGTGCCAGCAACCCGGGACAGCCTACATCTAATGAAAAACTGTTTTTT	CASNPGQPTSNEKLFF
NA	TRBD1	TRBJ2-1	TRBV6-4	TGTGCCAGCAGTGACTCTACAGGGGGGTCCAATGAGCAGTTCTTC	CASSDSTGGSNEQFF
NA	NA	TRBJ2-7	TRBV4-2	TGTGCCAGCAGCCCCTTCGGGGTAGGAGAGCAGTACTTC	CASSPFGVGEQYF
NA	TRBD1	TRBJ1-5	TRBV19	TGTGCCACTCGGGACAGATTAAGCAATCAGCCCCAGCATTTT	CATRDRLSNQPQHF
NA	NA	TRBJ2-7	TRBV4-2	TGTGCCAGCAGCCAAGAGCATGAGTCTCGCTACGAGCAGTACTTC	CASSQEHESRYEQYF
once	TRBD1	TRBJ2-1	TRBV29-1	TGCAGCGTTACAGGGGCGAGCTCCTACAATGAGCAGTTCTTC	CSVTGASSYNEQFF
NA	TRBD2	TRBJ2-7	TRBV28	TGTGCCAGCAGATCGAGCGGGGGGTCCTACGAGCAGTACTTC	CASRSSGGSYEQYF